Here is one TCR beta chain with its context. Looked up from germline, CDR1 is GTSNPN and CDR2 is SVGIG (reference sequence). The CDR3 runs to 12 residues. Trimming cost V 0 bases and J 5 bases, with 7 bases left between them. A second PCR of roughly 6 to 12 cycles used a sample-barcoded 5' primer and a J-beta primer mix. Each CDR3 protein gets one entry after TCRdb re-called the 5' RACE reads with MiXCR. The sample holds some 1.5 million distinct CDR3 sequences, approximately 43% seen once. This record comes from a study of blood T cells in healthy people across ages. The sample consisted of blood. This sequence was found in a young woman in good health. The chain is built from TRBV30 and TRBJ2-5; D call uncertain. DNA of the CDR3: TGTGCCTGGAGTGTAATCCAGGAGACCCAGTACTTC. As protein: CAWSVIQETQYF.